This entry lists 20 T cell receptor beta chains sequenced from one sample in a study of blood T cell repertoires in COVID-19. Assay: immunoSEQ multiplex PCR; the TCRdb copy retains only in-frame clones and omits some. Of some 66,000 clones in the sample, 80% to 90% were seen once. The sequencing input was peripheral blood. These receptors all stem from a human donor with active COVID-19. The donor label of this sample is uncertain.

The rearrangement links TRBV9 to TRBJ2-2, with unresolved D. Trimming pared 0 bases from V and 0 bases from J, leaving 6 bases between. The V gene's germline CDR1 is SGDLS and CDR2 YYNGEE. The CDR3 runs 15 residues. The CDR3, as DNA: TGTGCCAGCAGCGTAGGGCAGACGAACACCGGGGAGCTGTTTTTT. It yields the protein CASSVGQTNTGELFF.

The chain joins TRBV5-1 to TRBJ2-6, with a possible D match to TRBD2 (6 bases). This CDR3 comprises 16 residues. The V end lost 3 bases, the J end lost 2 bases, and 12 bases lay between the germline ends. The germline gives CDR1 SGHRS, CDR2 YFSETQ. CDR3 sequence: CASSYTTGAGANVLTF. Written as DNA, the CDR3 is TGCGCCAGCAGCTATACCACGGGGGCTGGGGCCAACGTCCTGACTTTC.

V usage is TRBV6-1 and J usage is TRBJ2-7, with TRBD2 matching over 15 bases. From germline, CDR1 is MNHNS and CDR2 SASEGT. CDR3 size: 18 residues. V was clipped by 4 bases and J by 3 bases; unmatched bases: 10. The CDR3: CASSVTGLAGGHHYEQYF. The CDR3 coding sequence is TGTGCCAGCAGTGTTACGGGACTAGCGGGGGGACACCACTACGAGCAGTACTTC.

This clone was observed a few times. The CDR3 protein is CASSFLAGEVADTQYF. In nucleotides, the CDR3 is TGTGCCAGCAGCTTCCTAGCGGGAGAGGTGGCGGATACGCAGTATTTT. V usage is TRBV11-2 and J usage is TRBJ2-3; 10 bases map to TRBD2. V was pared by 3 bases and J by 6 bases, with 9 bases of the junction left unmatched. This CDR3 contains 16 residues. The germline CDR1 and CDR2 sequences are SGHAT and FQNNGV.

V gene TRBV27 combines with J gene TRBJ2-1, with D possibly matching TRBD2 (6 bases). Germline V gene lookup returns CDR1 MNHEY and CDR2 SMNVEV (reference sequence). The CDR3 extends over 15 amino acids. V was pared by 6 bases and J by 0 bases, with 12 bases between. This CDR3 is CASRLSGPSYNEQFF. The CDR3 DNA is TGTGCCAGCAGACTTAGCGGCCCCTCCTACAATGAGCAGTTCTTC.

The chain carries TRBV11-2 and TRBJ2-5; perhaps TRBD2 as D (5 bases). CDR1 and CDR2 from the germline V gene are SGHAT and FQNNGV. The CDR3 covers 12 residues. V was cut by 6 bases and J by 9 bases, with 14 bases left in between. The chain's CDR3 is CASRGDVSAQYF. In DNA, the CDR3 is TGTGCCAGCAGGGGAGACGTATCGGCCCAGTACTTC.

This clone was detected only a few times. The rearrangement links TRBV4-2 to TRBJ2-7; 12 positions match TRBD2. The V segment lost 3 bases and the J segment 6 bases; nucleotides outside the gene matches: 18. Germline loops: CDR1 LGHNA, CDR2 YNFKEQ. CDR3 length equals 19 residues. The CDR3 sequence is CASSQPSGGAFVQGREQYF. CDR3 sequence (DNA): TGTGCCAGCAGCCAGCCTAGCGGGGGGGCTTTTGTTCAGGGTCGCGAGCAGTACTTC.

The genes are TRBV19 and TRBJ2-5; the match to TRBD1 covers 9 bases. The CDR3 totals 14 residues. The germline V gene encodes CDR1 LNHDA and CDR2 SQIVND (reference sequence). The J segment lost 5 bases and the V segment lost 6 bases, leaving 7 bases of the junction unmatched. The CDR3 loop reads CASRLTGGGETQYF. Here the CDR3 DNA reads TGTGCCAGTAGATTAACAGGGGGCGGCGAGACCCAGTACTTC.

The V gene is TRBV5-1, the J gene TRBJ1-2, with D maybe TRBD1 (5 bases). Per germline, CDR1 SGHRS and CDR2 YFSETQ. With 2 bases removed from V and 2 bases from J, the gap between germline ends came to 10 bases. This CDR3 contains 14 residues. The CDR3 sequence is CASSLEGVNYGYTF. The CDR3 bases are TGCGCCAGCAGCTTAGAAGGGGTAAACTATGGCTACACCTTC.

This clone has just one count. The V gene is TRBV19, the J gene TRBJ2-1; a weak D match, TRBD2 (7 bases). The CDR3 is made up of 18 amino acids. The V gene's germline CDR1 is LNHDA and CDR2 SQIVND (reference sequence). V shed 5 bases and J shed 5 bases, with 25 bases lying between them. Here the CDR3 reads CASSQSGTSTLRHNEQFF. The CDR3 nucleotides read TGTGCCAGTAGTCAAAGCGGGACATCTACTCTCCGTCACAATGAGCAGTTCTTC.

The chain couples TRBV6-5 to TRBJ1-2; D may be TRBD1 (5 bases). The germline V and J ends were trimmed by 2 bases and 6 bases, with 13 bases remaining between them. This CDR3 has 14 amino acids. Germline CDR1 and CDR2: MNHEY and SVGAGI. CDR3 DNA: TGTGCCAGCAGTTACGCGGGGGAAGGAAATGGCTACACCTTC. Protein: CASSYAGEGNGYTF.

The gene calls are TRBV4-3 and TRBJ2-3, with TRBD2 matching over 14 bases. The CDR3 is 18 amino acids. Trimming took 0 bases from V and 2 from J; bases not matched to a gene: 4. Germline CDR1 reads LGHNA; CDR2 reads YSLEER. CDR3 loop: CASSQETGLAGVTDTQYF. The CDR3, as DNA: TGCGCCAGCAGCCAAGAGACGGGACTAGCGGGGGTCACAGATACGCAGTATTTT.

CDR3 amino acids: CASSQVAVSSYEQYF. Written as DNA, the CDR3 is TGCGCCAGCAGCCAAGTGGCGGTTAGCTCCTACGAGCAGTACTTC. This chain links TRBV4-1 with TRBJ2-7; no reliable D call. With 1 base removed from V and 0 bases from J, the gap between germline ends came to 10 bases. The CDR3 sequence is 15 residues long. The V gene's germline CDR1 is MGHRA and CDR2 YSYEKL.

This clone was seen only a few times. The V call is TRBV2, the J call TRBJ2-5, with a weak D call TRBD2 (6 bases). V lost 6 bases and J lost 5, with 13 bases in between. This CDR3 has 13 residues. Germline V gives CDR1 SNHLY, CDR2 FYNNEI. The CDR3 spells CASRVGTRETQYF. In nucleotides, the CDR3 is TGTGCCAGCAGGGTCGGGACTCGGGAGACCCAGTACTTC.

The rearrangement uses TRBV18 and TRBJ2-3; 7 nucleotides match TRBD2. CDR3 length: 14 residues. Germline loops: CDR1 KGHSH, CDR2 LQKENI. The V segment lost 3 bases and the J segment 4 bases; nucleotides outside the gene matches: 4. CDR3 bases: TGTGCCAGCTCACCGAAAGCGGGATCAGATACGCAGTATTTT. It translates to CASSPKAGSDTQYF.

This chain joins TRBV21-1 and TRBJ1-1; the table's D call, TRBD1, was not checked against the DNA. TRBV21-1 is shown as a pseudogene. The CDR3 has 15 amino acids. The CDR3 spells CASSKAGTGNTEAFF. CDR3 nucleotides: TGTGCCAGCAGCAAAGCAGGGACAGGGAACACTGAAGCTTTCTTT.

The CDR3 loop reads CASSLDMTGVYGYTF. In DNA form, the CDR3 reads TGTGCCAGCAGCTTGGATATGACAGGGGTCTATGGCTACACCTTC. This chain uses TRBV5-4 with TRBJ1-2; TRBD1 agrees at 8 bases. CDR3 length equals 15 residues. V gave up 0 bases and J gave up 4 bases; unmatched junction bases: 5. From germline, CDR1 is SGHNT and CDR2 YYREEE (reference sequence).

The chain joins TRBV5-1 to TRBJ2-1, with TRBD1 matching over 9 bases. V gave up 5 bases and J gave up 6 bases; unmatched junction bases: 9. Per the germline V gene, CDR1 is SGHRS and CDR2 is YFSETQ. This CDR3 is built from 15 residues. The CDR3 DNA sequence: TGCGCCAGCAGAGCCCCCGGGACAGGGACCAATGAGCAGTTCTTC. It is translated as CASRAPGTGTNEQFF.

The rearrangement uses TRBV7-2 and TRBJ1-2, with D possibly matching TRBD1 (5 bases). CDR1 and CDR2 from the germline V gene are SGHTA and FQGNSA. This CDR3 is 13 amino acids long. V lost 6 bases, J lost 1 base, and 9 bases lay in between. CDR3 region: CASSSGFNYGYTF. CDR3 sequence (DNA): TGTGCCAGCAGTTCAGGGTTTAACTATGGCTACACCTTC.

The genes are TRBV7-2 and TRBJ2-7; D is perhaps TRBD1 (5 bases). CDR1 SGHTA and CDR2 FQGNSA come from the germline V gene. Between the trimmed V and J ends, which lost 2 bases and 9 bases, there was a span of 14 bases. This CDR3 is built from 13 residues. The CDR3 loop is CASSLSDTLGQYF. Here the CDR3 DNA reads TGTGCCAGCAGCTTATCGGACACTCTTGGGCAGTACTTC.